Listed below are T cell receptor beta chains from one sample, sequenced in a study of T cell responses to AZD1222 COVID-19 vaccine. Sequenced by immunoSEQ multiplex PCR; TCRdb stores in-frame clones only, minus some. Of roughly 160,000 clones in the sample, approximately 92% were seen once. Sequenced material: peripheral blood, taken on day 0 of AZD1222 vaccination. These receptors all stem from an adult in good health. CDR3s include the opening cysteine and the closing phenylalanine or tryptophan. D genes are given only for firm matches. Size is stated for part of the rows, as once, few or many counts, or as a class when the clone is expanded.

CDR3aa: CASIRPGLNTEAFF
CDR3nt: TGTGCCAGTATACGACCAGGGCTGAACACTGAAGCTTTCTTT
abundance: -
j_gene: TRBJ1-1
d_gene: -
v_gene: TRBV19

CDR3aa: CASSLGVFNTGELFF
CDR3nt: TGTGCCAGCAGTTTGGGGGTATTCAACACCGGGGAGCTGTTTTTT
abundance: -
j_gene: TRBJ2-2
d_gene: -
v_gene: TRBV28

CDR3aa: CASSLLPDTQYF
CDR3nt: TGTGCCAGCAGCTTATTACCAGATACGCAGTATTTT
abundance: -
j_gene: TRBJ2-3
d_gene: -
v_gene: TRBV7-8

CDR3aa: CASSISASHTF
CDR3nt: TGTGCCAGTAGTATATCGGCGTCACACACCTTC
abundance: few
j_gene: TRBJ1-2
d_gene: -
v_gene: TRBV19

CDR3aa: CASVSGVLYEQYF
CDR3nt: TGTGCCAGCGTTAGCGGGGTTTTGTACGAGCAGTACTTC
abundance: -
j_gene: TRBJ2-7
d_gene: TRBD2
v_gene: TRBV6-5

CDR3aa: CASSITGLGAFF
CDR3nt: TGTGCCAGTAGTATCACGGGGTTGGGTGCTTTCTTT
abundance: -
j_gene: TRBJ1-1
d_gene: -
v_gene: TRBV19

CDR3aa: CASSSTGYYSYNSPLHF
CDR3nt: TGTGCCAGCAGCTCTACAGGGTACTACTCCTATAATTCACCCCTCCACTTT
abundance: -
j_gene: TRBJ1-6
d_gene: -
v_gene: TRBV5-4

CDR3aa: CASSAELGLAGDNTGELFF
CDR3nt: TGTGCCAGCAGCGCAGAACTGGGACTAGCGGGTGATAACACCGGGGAGCTGTTTTTT
abundance: -
j_gene: TRBJ2-2
d_gene: TRBD2
v_gene: TRBV7-6

CDR3aa: CASSAGGANTEAFF
CDR3nt: TGTGCCAGTAGCGCGGGGGGGGCCAACACTGAAGCTTTCTTT
abundance: -
j_gene: TRBJ1-1
d_gene: -
v_gene: TRBV19

CDR3aa: CASSLRRGLAKNIQYF
CDR3nt: TGTGCCAGCAGCTTAAGGCGGGGGCTGGCCAAAAACATTCAGTACTTC
abundance: -
j_gene: TRBJ2-4
d_gene: -
v_gene: TRBV7-3

CDR3aa: CASRRTGMGNQPQHF
CDR3nt: TGTGCCAGCAGGAGGACAGGGATGGGCAATCAGCCCCAGCATTTT
abundance: -
j_gene: TRBJ1-5
d_gene: TRBD1
v_gene: TRBV6-5

CDR3aa: CASSNRVQGNSGNTIYF
CDR3nt: TGTGCCAGCAGCAATCGGGTTCAGGGCAACTCTGGAAACACCATATATTTT
abundance: -
j_gene: TRBJ1-3
d_gene: -
v_gene: TRBV21-1

CDR3aa: CAWSVITRSGLYVYNSPLHF
CDR3nt: TGTGCCTGGAGTGTAATAACTCGCTCGGGGCTCTACGTTTATAATTCACCCCTCCACTTT
abundance: -
j_gene: TRBJ1-6
d_gene: -
v_gene: TRBV30

CDR3aa: CASSEGRGSEAFF
CDR3nt: TGTGCCAGCAGTGAGGGGAGAGGGTCTGAAGCTTTCTTT
abundance: -
j_gene: TRBJ1-1
d_gene: -
v_gene: TRBV6-4

CDR3aa: CASTSRPGGYEQYF
CDR3nt: TGTGCCAGCACATCGCGGCCAGGGGGCTACGAGCAGTACTTC
abundance: few
j_gene: TRBJ2-7
d_gene: TRBD1
v_gene: TRBV7-2

CDR3aa: CASSLYSQTTGYEQYF
CDR3nt: TGTGCCAGCAGTTTATACTCACAGACAACGGGCTACGAGCAGTACTTC
abundance: -
j_gene: TRBJ2-7
d_gene: -
v_gene: TRBV28

CDR3aa: CASSDGGPPEEQYF
CDR3nt: TGTGCCAGCAGTGACGGGGGGCCACCGGAGGAGCAGTACTTC
abundance: -
j_gene: TRBJ2-7
d_gene: -
v_gene: TRBV2

CDR3aa: CATRDRVRYGYTF
CDR3nt: TGTGCCACCCGGGACCGCGTGCGCTATGGCTACACCTTC
abundance: -
j_gene: TRBJ1-2
d_gene: -
v_gene: TRBV13

CDR3aa: CASSYTGGISGELFF
CDR3nt: TGTGCCAGTAGCTATACAGGGGGTATTTCCGGGGAGCTGTTTTTT
abundance: -
j_gene: TRBJ2-2
d_gene: TRBD1
v_gene: TRBV19

CDR3aa: CASSGAGGSYEQYF
CDR3nt: TGTGCCAGTAGCGGGGCAGGGGGCTCCTACGAGCAGTACTTC
abundance: -
j_gene: TRBJ2-7
d_gene: TRBD1
v_gene: TRBV19

CDR3aa: CASSFSGGAPYNEQFF
CDR3nt: TGTGCCAGCAGCTTTAGCGGGGGGGCCCCCTACAATGAGCAGTTCTTC
abundance: -
j_gene: TRBJ2-1
d_gene: TRBD2
v_gene: TRBV11-2

CDR3aa: CAWSVGQALYGYTF
CDR3nt: TGTGCCTGGAGTGTCGGACAGGCTCTCTATGGCTACACCTTC
abundance: -
j_gene: TRBJ1-2
d_gene: TRBD1
v_gene: TRBV30

CDR3aa: CASSLAGGPADTQYF
CDR3nt: TGTGCCAGCAGCCTAGCGGGGGGGCCCGCAGATACGCAGTATTTT
abundance: once
j_gene: TRBJ2-3
d_gene: TRBD2
v_gene: TRBV7-9

CDR3aa: CASSSRGRVDGELFF
CDR3nt: TGTGCCAGCAGCTCCAGGGGCCGGGTGGACGGGGAGCTGTTTTTT
abundance: -
j_gene: TRBJ2-2
d_gene: -
v_gene: TRBV5-4

CDR3aa: CASIGAAGQRTDTQYF
CDR3nt: TGTGCCAGCATTGGAGCAGCGGGGCAACGCACAGATACGCAGTATTTT
abundance: -
j_gene: TRBJ2-3
d_gene: TRBD2
v_gene: TRBV6-1

CDR3aa: CASSLANLGNTQYF
CDR3nt: TGCGCCAGCAGCTTGGCTAACTTGGGGAATACGCAGTATTTT
abundance: -
j_gene: TRBJ2-3
d_gene: -
v_gene: TRBV5-1

CDR3aa: CASSLEGRSDYGYTF
CDR3nt: TGCGCCAGCAGCTTGGAGGGTAGGAGCGACTATGGCTACACCTTC
abundance: -
j_gene: TRBJ1-2
d_gene: -
v_gene: TRBV5-1

CDR3aa: CASSQGTDRHTEAFF
CDR3nt: TGCGCCAGCAGCCAAGGGACGGACAGGCACACTGAAGCTTTCTTT
abundance: -
j_gene: TRBJ1-1
d_gene: TRBD1
v_gene: TRBV4-1

CDR3aa: CASSLLQGTNMYQETQYF
CDR3nt: TGTGCCAGCAGCTTACTTCAGGGGACCAATATGTACCAAGAGACCCAGTACTTC
abundance: -
j_gene: TRBJ2-5
d_gene: -
v_gene: TRBV7-6

CDR3aa: CASSEEPGHSTGELFF
CDR3nt: TGTGCCAGCAGTGAAGAGCCGGGCCACTCTACCGGGGAGCTGTTTTTT
abundance: -
j_gene: TRBJ2-2
d_gene: -
v_gene: TRBV6-1

CDR3aa: CASSYGGSNQETQYF
CDR3nt: TGTGCCAGCAGTTATGGAGGCAGCAACCAAGAGACCCAGTACTTC
abundance: -
j_gene: TRBJ2-5
d_gene: -
v_gene: TRBV28

CDR3aa: CASSRGTGSTQPQHF
CDR3nt: TGTGCCAGCAGCCGCGGGACAGGGTCAACTCAGCCCCAGCATTTT
abundance: -
j_gene: TRBJ1-5
d_gene: TRBD1
v_gene: TRBV6-5

CDR3aa: CASSPLDSFGLWGNEQFF
CDR3nt: TGTGCCAGCAGCCCATTGGACAGTTTTGGGCTTTGGGGTAATGAGCAGTTCTTC
abundance: -
j_gene: TRBJ2-1
d_gene: -
v_gene: TRBV11-2

CDR3aa: CASSPTPSSYEQYF
CDR3nt: TGTGCCAGCTCACCGACCCCGAGCAGCTACGAGCAGTACTTC
abundance: -
j_gene: TRBJ2-7
d_gene: -
v_gene: TRBV18

CDR3aa: CASSWGTGLDEKLFF
CDR3nt: TGTGCCAGCAGCTGGGGTACAGGGCTGGATGAAAAACTGTTTTTT
abundance: -
j_gene: TRBJ1-4
d_gene: -
v_gene: TRBV5-6

CDR3aa: CASSAVASYNSPLHF
CDR3nt: TGTGCCAGCAGCGCCGTTGCCTCCTATAATTCACCCCTCCACTTT
abundance: -
j_gene: TRBJ1-6
d_gene: -
v_gene: TRBV21-1

CDR3aa: CASSPFRENSPLHF
CDR3nt: TGTGCCAGCTCACCATTCCGGGAGAATTCACCCCTCCACTTT
abundance: -
j_gene: TRBJ1-6
d_gene: -
v_gene: TRBV18

CDR3aa: CASSRQKVSGGVNTEAFF
CDR3nt: TGTGCCAGCAGCCGCCAAAAAGTATCAGGGGGAGTGAACACTGAAGCTTTCTTT
abundance: once
j_gene: TRBJ1-1
d_gene: TRBD1
v_gene: TRBV13

CDR3aa: CASSPVSGTDTQYF
CDR3nt: TGTGCCAGCTCACCAGTATCGGGGACAGATACGCAGTATTTT
abundance: -
j_gene: TRBJ2-3
d_gene: -
v_gene: TRBV18

CDR3aa: CASRRNVFQYEQYF
CDR3nt: TGCGCCAGCAGGAGGAATGTCTTCCAGTACGAGCAGTACTTC
abundance: -
j_gene: TRBJ2-7
d_gene: -
v_gene: TRBV5-1

CDR3aa: CASSLEQGSYNEQFF
CDR3nt: TGTGCCAGCAGCTTGGAACAGGGCAGTTACAATGAGCAGTTCTTC
abundance: -
j_gene: TRBJ2-1
d_gene: -
v_gene: TRBV5-5

CDR3aa: CASSEAWRLGDQPQHF
CDR3nt: TGTGCCAGCAGTGAAGCCTGGAGGTTGGGGGATCAGCCCCAGCATTTT
abundance: -
j_gene: TRBJ1-5
d_gene: -
v_gene: TRBV6-1

CDR3aa: CASSFPGRYGYTF
CDR3nt: TGTGCCAGCAGTTTCCCAGGACGATATGGCTACACCTTC
abundance: -
j_gene: TRBJ1-2
d_gene: -
v_gene: TRBV12-3/TRBV12-4

CDR3aa: CASSEQGSNQPQHF
CDR3nt: TGTGCCAGCAGTGAACAGGGAAGTAATCAGCCCCAGCATTTT
abundance: -
j_gene: TRBJ1-5
d_gene: -
v_gene: TRBV6-1

CDR3aa: CASSNGGVDSRAVYGYTF
CDR3nt: TGTGCCAGCAGCAACGGGGGGGTGGATTCTCGGGCTGTATATGGCTACACCTTC
abundance: -
j_gene: TRBJ1-2
d_gene: -
v_gene: TRBV21-1

CDR3aa: CASSRLAADTQYF
CDR3nt: TGTGCCAGCAGTCGATTAGCCGCAGATACGCAGTATTTT
abundance: -
j_gene: TRBJ2-3
d_gene: -
v_gene: TRBV2

CDR3aa: CATSDSDPGRHEQYF
CDR3nt: TGTGCCACCAGTGATTCGGACCCGGGACGCCACGAGCAGTACTTC
abundance: -
j_gene: TRBJ2-7
d_gene: -
v_gene: TRBV24-1

CDR3aa: CASEGTRRNAGELFF
CDR3nt: TGTGCCAGCGAAGGGACAAGGAGGAATGCCGGGGAGCTGTTTTTT
abundance: -
j_gene: TRBJ2-2
d_gene: -
v_gene: TRBV6-5

CDR3aa: CASSLQGPYYEQYF
CDR3nt: TGTGCCAGCAGCTTACAGGGGCCCTACTACGAGCAGTACTTC
abundance: -
j_gene: TRBJ2-7
d_gene: -
v_gene: TRBV7-9

CDR3aa: CASSQVPPYNEQFF
CDR3nt: TGTGCCAGCAGCCAGGTCCCTCCTTACAATGAGCAGTTCTTC
abundance: -
j_gene: TRBJ2-1
d_gene: -
v_gene: TRBV7-9

CDR3aa: CATSGLASSNTGELFF
CDR3nt: TGTGCCACCAGTGGGTTGGCGTCGTCGAACACCGGGGAGCTGTTTTTT
abundance: -
j_gene: TRBJ2-2
d_gene: -
v_gene: TRBV24-1

CDR3aa: CASSQETSGEQYF
CDR3nt: TGTGCCAGCAGTCAAGAAACAAGTGGCGAGCAGTACTTC
abundance: -
j_gene: TRBJ2-7
d_gene: -
v_gene: TRBV6-1

CDR3aa: CASSEGARPSTDTQYF
CDR3nt: TGTGCCAGCAGTGAAGGGGCTAGACCTAGCACAGATACGCAGTATTTT
abundance: few
j_gene: TRBJ2-3
d_gene: -
v_gene: TRBV6-1

CDR3aa: CASSIIFGVAYNEQFF
CDR3nt: TGTGCCAGTAGTATAATTTTCGGTGTCGCCTACAATGAGCAGTTCTTC
abundance: -
j_gene: TRBJ2-1
d_gene: -
v_gene: TRBV19